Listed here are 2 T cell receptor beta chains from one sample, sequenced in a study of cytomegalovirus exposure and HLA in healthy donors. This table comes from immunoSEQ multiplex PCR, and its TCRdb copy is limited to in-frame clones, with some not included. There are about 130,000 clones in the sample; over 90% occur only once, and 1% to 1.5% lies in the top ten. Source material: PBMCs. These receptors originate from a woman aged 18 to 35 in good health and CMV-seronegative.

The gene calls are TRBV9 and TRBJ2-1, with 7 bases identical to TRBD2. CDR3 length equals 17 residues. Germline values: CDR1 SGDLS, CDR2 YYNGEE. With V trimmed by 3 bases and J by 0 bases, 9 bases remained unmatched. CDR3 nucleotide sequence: TGTGCCAGCAGCGACCCGCTTGGGGGGGTCTCCTACAATGAGCAGTTCTTC. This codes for CASSDPLGGVSYNEQFF. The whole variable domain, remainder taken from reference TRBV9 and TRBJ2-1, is DSGVTQTPKHLITATGQRVTLRCSPRSGDLSVYWYQQSLDQGLQFLIQYYNGEERAKGNILERFSAQQFPDLHSELNLSSLELGDSALYFCASSDPLGGVSYNEQFFGPGTRLTVL.

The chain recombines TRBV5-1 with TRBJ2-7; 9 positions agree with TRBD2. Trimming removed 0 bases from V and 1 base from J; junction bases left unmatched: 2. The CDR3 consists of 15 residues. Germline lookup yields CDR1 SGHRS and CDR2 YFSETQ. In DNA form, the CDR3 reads TGCGCCAGCAGCTTGGGACTAGCGGATTCCTACGAGCAGTACTTC. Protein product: CASSLGLADSYEQYF.